This T cell receptor (beta chain) was sequenced in a study of CD8 T cells in ankylosing spondylitis. General study results and limits: CD8+ cells made up the disease-linked clones, which were relatively rare in peripheral blood. Significantly higher representation of disease-linked clones was reported for matched ankylosing spondylitis synovial fluid. Before this, some motif variants had been reported in reactive arthritis synovial fluid and blood. What seemed typical of ankylosing spondylitis blood was a TCR beta motif built from several highly homologous variants.

Germline V gene sequence: CDR1 SGHRS, CDR2 YFSETQ. Between the trimmed V and J ends, which lost 1 base and 3 bases, there was a span of 11 bases. The CDR3 totals 16 residues. This clonotype was seen more than once but under ten times. Antigen specificity is unknown. Molecular-barcoded quantitative 5'-RACE produced these TCR beta libraries. From the 5' RACE reads, TCRdb called clonotypes with MiXCR, one entry per CDR3 protein. The repertoire includes around 450,000 distinct CDR3 sequences, roughly 26% of them detected once, and under 0.9% sits in the top ten. The receptor's source is a male donor with ankylosing spondylitis. Sequencing used blood, either unsorted or a sorted T cell fraction (not recorded which). This sequence joins TRBV5-1 and TRBJ2-6, with D possibly being TRBD1 (5 bases). The CDR3 spells CASSLPQGNGANVLTF. In nucleotides, the CDR3 is TGCGCCAGCAGCTTGCCTCAGGGTAATGGGGCCAACGTCCTGACTTTC.